The sample holds one count of the clone carrying this T cell receptor (beta chain). The data originate from a study of PD-1 blockade in classical Hodgkin lymphoma. Assay used: immunoSEQ multiplex PCR; TCRdb lists only in-frame clones, some missing. The data show under 95,000 clones, around 90% seen once. V dropped 3 bases and J dropped 3 bases, with 8 bases sitting between them. There are 14 residues in the CDR3. Germline CDR1 and CDR2: SGHAT and FQNNGV. Every patient experienced relapse after autologous stem cell transplantation, and brentuximab vedotin exposure varied. The TCR sequence derives from a human donor with classical Hodgkin lymphoma. The chain recombines TRBV11-2 with TRBJ1-4; maybe TRBD1 (5 bases). Sample: peripheral blood mononuclear cells (PBMCs), taken before the second cycle of nivolumab. CDR3 protein: CASSFQGANEKLFF. The CDR3, as DNA: TGTGCCAGCAGCTTTCAGGGAGCTAATGAAAAACTGTTTTTT.